The 28 T cell receptor beta chains presented below share a single source sample, sequenced in a study of cytomegalovirus exposure and HLA in healthy donors. PCR primers comprised 60 Vbeta and 13 Jbeta primers. Profiling relied on immunoSEQ multiplex PCR, and the TCRdb table lists in-frame clones only, not all of them. The table has 55,000 to 70,000 clones, around 74% seen once. Sequencing input: PBMCs. The receptor set was obtained from a male donor in good health and CMV-seropositive.

This clone was counted a single time. V usage is TRBV30 and J usage is TRBJ2-2; D is unresolved. V lost 3 bases and J 7 bases, leaving 3 bases between the germline ends. The V gene's germline CDR1 is GTSNPN and CDR2 SVGIG (reference sequence). This CDR3 is 10 amino acids long. The CDR3 spells CAWSRGELFF. For the CDR3, the DNA is TGTGCCTGGAGCCGCGGGGAGCTGTTTTTT.

A few counts support this clone. This chain joins TRBV6-5 and TRBJ2-5; 13 nucleotides align to TRBD2. From germline, CDR1 is MNHEY and CDR2 SVGAGI. J was trimmed by 2 bases and V by 8 bases; bases with no gene match: 2. The CDR3 has 14 amino acids. As DNA, the CDR3 is TGTGCCAGCGGACTAGCGGGGGTTCAAGAGACCCAGTACTTC. It translates to CASGLAGVQETQYF.

V usage is TRBV6-6 and J usage is TRBJ2-5; the match to TRBD2 covers 13 bases. The V and J ends lost 1 base and 3 bases, in that order; junction bases with no gene match: 2. The CDR3 sequence is 16 residues long. Germline CDR1 reads MNHNY; CDR2 reads SVGAGI (reference sequence). This CDR3 is CASSYYGTSGEETQYF. The CDR3 region has the DNA TGTGCCAGCAGTTACTACGGGACTAGCGGGGAAGAGACCCAGTACTTC.

This clone showed up just once. The chain has TRBV9 and TRBJ1-5; a weak D match, TRBD1 (5 bases). The V gene's germline CDR1 is SGDLS and CDR2 YYNGEE. V lost 2 bases to trimming and J lost 0 bases, with 9 bases between them. The CDR3 extends over 15 amino acids. The CDR3 here is CASSVGGRSNQPQHF. CDR3 DNA sequence: TGTGCCAGCAGCGTGGGGGGACGTAGCAATCAGCCCCAGCATTTT.

The chain combines TRBV29-1 with TRBJ1-2; D is undetermined. Trimming removed 7 bases at V and 0 bases at J, with 6 bases between. CDR3 size: 11 residues. Per germline, CDR1 SQVTM and CDR2 ANQGSEA. CDR3 nucleotides: TGCAGCGCTCCCGCTAACTATGGCTACACCTTC. Translation gives CSAPANYGYTF.

V is TRBV21-1 and J is TRBJ1-2; the table's D gene call, TRBD1, was not cross checked with the DNA. TRBV21-1 corresponds to a pseudogene. The CDR3 is 17 residues long. The CDR3 DNA reads TGTGCCAGCAGGAAAGTTCGGACATCATTCCTGGGTTATGGCTACACCTTC. Encoded protein: CASRKVRTSFLGYGYTF.

For the CDR3, the DNA is TGTGCCTGGAGAGGCCTGGGGGCGGGGGGGCCCCACACCGGGGAGCTGTTTTTT. Protein: CAWRGLGAGGPHTGELFF. This chain links TRBV30 with TRBJ2-2; 9 positions match TRBD2. The CDR3 spans 18 residues. V lost 3 bases to trimming and J lost 3 bases; unmatched junction nucleotides: 14. Germline CDR1 reads GTSNPN; CDR2 reads SVGIG (reference sequence).

The chain employs TRBV6-1 and TRBJ2-7; no firm D call. The V and J ends lost 1 base and 0 bases respectively, with 13 bases between them. The CDR3 sequence is 16 residues long. The germline CDR1 and CDR2 sequences are MNHNS and SASEGT. Written as DNA, the CDR3 is TGTGCCAGCAGTGAAGGCCGCTCGAGTTCCTCCTACGAGCAGTACTTC. Its translation is CASSEGRSSSSYEQYF.

The chain couples TRBV11-3 to TRBJ1-1; D is ambiguous. CDR1 is SGHNT and CDR2 is YENEEA in the germline V gene. V lost 2 bases to trimming and J lost 3 bases, with 13 bases between them. The CDR3 consists of 15 residues. The CDR3 region has the DNA TGTGCCAGCAGCTTATTTGAGGGTGTCGACACTGAAGCTTTCTTT. This translates into CASSLFEGVDTEAFF.

J is TRBJ1-2 and V is TRBV9, with TRBD1 matching 11 bases. V lost 5 bases and J lost 7; bases outside the gene matches: 7. Germline V gives CDR1 SGDLS, CDR2 YYNGEE. This CDR3 comprises 14 residues. The CDR3 sequence: CASSSGQGAFGYTF. The DNA for the CDR3 is TGTGCCAGCAGTTCCGGACAGGGGGCTTTTGGCTACACCTTC.

The genes are TRBV6-5 and TRBJ2-1; TRBD2 is a possible D gene (5 bases). Germline CDR1 MNHEY, CDR2 SVGAGI. This CDR3 region has 13 residues. V was trimmed by 0 bases and J by 6 bases, leaving 6 bases between them. The CDR3 bases are TGTGCCAGCAGTTACTCGACTATCAATGAGCAGTTCTTC. It is translated as CASSYSTINEQFF.

The rearrangement links TRBV7-9 to TRBJ1-1, with TRBD1 identical over 8 bases. Germline loops: CDR1 SEHNR, CDR2 FQNEAQ (reference sequence). V gave up 5 bases and J gave up 3 bases; unmatched junction bases: 2. This CDR3 is 13 amino acids long. For the CDR3, the DNA is TGTGCCAGCAGCCCGACAGGGGACACTGAAGCTTTCTTT. As protein: CASSPTGDTEAFF.

This chain links TRBV19 with TRBJ2-3, with a tentative D call TRBD2 (5 bases). Trimming shortened V by 7 bases and J by 4 bases, and 9 bases separated the two germline ends. The CDR3 spans 12 residues. Germline CDR1 reads LNHDA; CDR2 reads SQIVND (reference sequence). CDR3 coding DNA: TGTGCCAGTAAAGAGGGCCCAGATACGCAGTATTTT. It yields the protein CASKEGPDTQYF.

The gene calls are TRBV6-1 and TRBJ1-3; no clear D. The CDR3 loop spans 13 amino acids. CDR1 is MNHNS, CDR2 SASEGT, per germline. With 6 bases removed from V and 4 bases from J, the gap between germline ends came to 10 bases. CDR3 nucleotide sequence: TGTGCCAGCAGGGGTCTAGGCGGAAACACCATATATTTT. This translates into CASRGLGGNTIYF.

This clone was found a few times. The rearrangement links TRBV9 to TRBJ1-2, with D unresolved. Germline-derived CDR1 and CDR2 are SGDLS and YYNGEE. Trimming took off 0 bases at V and 4 bases at J, with 7 bases between the two ends. The CDR3 spans 13 residues. The CDR3 is CASSVDGSYGYTF. DNA of the CDR3: TGTGCCAGCAGCGTAGACGGGTCCTATGGCTACACCTTC.

The chain recombines TRBV5-1 with TRBJ2-5; 10 bases line up with TRBD1. CDR3 size: 14 residues. V lost 0 bases and J lost 5; bases outside the gene matches: 1. CDR1 is SGHRS and CDR2 is YFSETQ in the germline V gene. In nucleotides, the CDR3 is TGCGCCAGCAGCTTGGTGACAGGGGGCGAGACCCAGTACTTC. Its translation: CASSLVTGGETQYF.

The chain links TRBV5-4 to TRBJ1-2, with 9 bases fitting TRBD1. This CDR3 is built from 15 residues. V was clipped by 4 bases and J by 1 base; unmatched bases: 5. CDR1 is SGHNT and CDR2 is YYREEE in the germline V gene (reference sequence). The CDR3 DNA follows: TGTGCCAGCAGCCCTGGGGACAGGGTTAACTATGGCTACACCTTC. This codes for CASSPGDRVNYGYTF. The full variable domain, completed using reference TRBV5-4 and TRBJ1-2, is ETGVTQSPTHLIKTRGQQVTLRCSSQSGHNTVSWYQQALGQGPQFIFQYYREEENGRGNFPPRFSGLQFPNYSSELNVNALELDDSALYLCASSPGDRVNYGYTFGSGTRLTVV.

The chain carries TRBV9 and TRBJ1-2; TRBD1 matches at 7 bases. Per the germline V gene, CDR1 is SGDLS and CDR2 is YYNGEE. V lost 3 bases and J lost 8; bases outside the gene matches: 13. This CDR3 region has 15 residues. DNA of the CDR3: TGTGCCAGCAGCGCAGTGGGACAGTGGAGGGGAGGCTACACCTTC. Translating it yields CASSAVGQWRGGYTF.

V is TRBV10-3 and J is TRBJ1-2, with 7 bases that match TRBD1. The ends lost 10 bases at V and 4 bases at J; junction bases unmatched: 18. Per the germline V gene, CDR1 is ENHRY and CDR2 is SYGVKD. The CDR3 is 16 amino acids. The CDR3 DNA reads TGTGCCACTAGCCGACAGGGCTCGGTCGGAGGCTATGGCTACACCTTC. It is translated as CATSRQGSVGGYGYTF.

The rearrangement joins TRBV6-5 to TRBJ2-7; weak D call: TRBD1 (5 bases). The V gene lost 7 bases and the J gene lost 6 bases, with 22 bases spanning the gap. Per the germline V gene, CDR1 is MNHEY and CDR2 is SVGAGI. The CDR3 runs to 15 residues. Here the CDR3 reads CASKIGQRATAEQYF. CDR3 DNA sequence: TGTGCCAGCAAAATCGGGCAGAGAGCGACAGCCGAGCAGTACTTC.

This rearrangement joins TRBV29-1 to TRBJ1-1; tentatively, D is TRBD1 (5 bases). There are 14 residues in the CDR3. CDR1 and CDR2 from the germline V gene are SQVTM and ANQGSEA. V lost 4 bases, J lost 7 bases, and 19 bases lay in between. CDR3 DNA: TGCAGCGTTGGGAGGGACGCCCGCCGCGGTGAAGCTTTCTTT. Translation gives CSVGRDARRGEAFF.

The rearrangement uses TRBV7-8 and TRBJ1-5; the D gene is possibly TRBD1 (6 bases). The germline V gene has CDR1 SGHVS and CDR2 FQNEAQ. This CDR3 has 17 amino acids. Between the trimmed V and J ends, which lost 4 bases and 4 bases, there was a span of 20 bases. In DNA, the CDR3 is TGTGCCAGCAGCTCCACGGTCGACAGGACCCAAAATCAGCCCCAGCATTTT. It yields the protein CASSSTVDRTQNQPQHF.

Details on this clone: The junction shows a germline mismatch at one end, possibly a read error. This chain joins TRBV7-9 and TRBJ1-5; 7 nucleotides agree with TRBD1. Germline CDR1 is SEHNR and CDR2 is FQNEAQ (reference sequence). The CDR3 has 14 residues. The CDR3 reads CASSLAGDRKGYAF. The CDR3 region has the DNA TGTGCCAGCAGCTTAGCGGGGGACAGAAAGGGTTACGCTTTT.

The chain employs TRBV4-3 and TRBJ1-2, with 9 bases matching TRBD1. Looked up from germline, CDR1 is LGHNA and CDR2 is YSLEER. The CDR3 extends over 17 amino acids. V lost 0 bases and J lost 7; bases outside the gene matches: 12. Here the CDR3 reads CASSQDFRDRVVRGYTF. The DNA of the CDR3 is TGCGCCAGCAGCCAAGATTTCCGGGACAGGGTCGTCCGTGGCTACACCTTC.

The chain joins TRBV5-4 to TRBJ2-1, with 8 bases identical to TRBD2. The CDR3 is 15 amino acids. V shed 3 bases, J shed 2 bases, and the junction held 4 bases outside the gene matches. Germline V gives CDR1 SGHNT, CDR2 YYREEE (reference sequence). CDR3 loop: CASSSLGGAYNEQFF. DNA for the CDR3: TGTGCCAGCAGCTCCCTCGGGGGGGCCTACAATGAGCAGTTCTTC.

The gene calls are TRBV5-1 and TRBJ2-7; 7 nucleotides line up with TRBD2. Germline loops: CDR1 SGHRS, CDR2 YFSETQ. The ends lost 3 bases at V and 6 bases at J; junction bases unmatched: 6. The CDR3 runs 13 residues. CDR3 nucleotides: TGCGCCAGCAGCTGGGGGGGGGATATCGAGCAGTACTTC. Its translation is CASSWGGDIEQYF.

The gene calls are TRBV7-9 and TRBJ2-3; TRBD1 is a possible D gene (6 bases). Germline V CDR1 and CDR2: SEHNR, FQNEAQ (reference sequence). The length of the CDR3 is 16 residues. The germline V and J ends were trimmed by 5 bases and 5 bases, with 20 bases remaining between them. Here the CDR3 reads CASSITGTDSRDTQYF. Written as DNA, the CDR3 is TGTGCCAGCAGCATCACAGGGACGGACTCTAGAGATACGCAGTATTTT.

The CDR3 DNA is TGTGCCAGCAGTCCCCAACAGGGGGCAAGCACAGATACGCAGTATTTT. Protein sequence: CASSPQQGASTDTQYF. The chain joins TRBV27 to TRBJ2-3; 9 bases map to TRBD1. Germline V gives CDR1 MNHEY, CDR2 SMNVEV (reference sequence). The CDR3 extends over 16 amino acids. Unmatched junction bases numbered 6, after V lost 5 bases and J lost 0 bases.